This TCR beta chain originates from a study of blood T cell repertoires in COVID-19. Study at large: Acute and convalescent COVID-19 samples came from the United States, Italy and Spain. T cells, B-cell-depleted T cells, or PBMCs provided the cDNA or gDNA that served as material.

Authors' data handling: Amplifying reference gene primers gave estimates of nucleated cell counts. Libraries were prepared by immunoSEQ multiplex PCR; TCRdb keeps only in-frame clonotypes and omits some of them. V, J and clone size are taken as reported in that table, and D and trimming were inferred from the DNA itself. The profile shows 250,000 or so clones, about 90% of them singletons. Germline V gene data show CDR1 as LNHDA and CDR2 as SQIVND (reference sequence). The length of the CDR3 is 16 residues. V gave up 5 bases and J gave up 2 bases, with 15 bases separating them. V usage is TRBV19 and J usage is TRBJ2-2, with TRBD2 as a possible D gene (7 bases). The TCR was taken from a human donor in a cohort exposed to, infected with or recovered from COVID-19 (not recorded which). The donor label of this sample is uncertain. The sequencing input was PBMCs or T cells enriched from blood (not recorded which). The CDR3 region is CASSPLAGANTGELFF. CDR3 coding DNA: TGTGCCAGTAGTCCTCTGGCGGGGGCCAACACCGGGGAGCTGTTTTTT.